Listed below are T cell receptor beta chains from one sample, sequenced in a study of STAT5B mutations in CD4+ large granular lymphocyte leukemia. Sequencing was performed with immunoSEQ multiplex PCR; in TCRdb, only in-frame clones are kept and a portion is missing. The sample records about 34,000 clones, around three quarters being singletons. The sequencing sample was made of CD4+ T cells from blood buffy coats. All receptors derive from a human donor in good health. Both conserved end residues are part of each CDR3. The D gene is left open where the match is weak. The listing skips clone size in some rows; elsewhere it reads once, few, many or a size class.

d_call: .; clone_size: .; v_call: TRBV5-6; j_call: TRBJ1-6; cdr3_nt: TGTGCCAGCAGCTTCAGGATAAACTCCTATAATTCACCCCTCCACTTT; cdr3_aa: CASSFRINSYNSPLHF
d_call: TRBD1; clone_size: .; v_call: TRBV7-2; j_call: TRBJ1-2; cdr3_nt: TGTGCCAGCAGCCCCGGACAGGGGGACGTCTATGGCTACACCTTC; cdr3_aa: CASSPGQGDVYGYTF
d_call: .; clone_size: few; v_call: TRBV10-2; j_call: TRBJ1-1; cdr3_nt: TGCGCCAGCAGCCAGACAGTTACTGAAGCTTTCTTT; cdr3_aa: CASSQTVTEAFF
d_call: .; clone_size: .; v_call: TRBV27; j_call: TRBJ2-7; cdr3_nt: TGTGCCAGCAGTTTCGGCCGGGACCCCACTCGTGACGAGCAGTACTTC; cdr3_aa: CASSFGRDPTRDEQYF
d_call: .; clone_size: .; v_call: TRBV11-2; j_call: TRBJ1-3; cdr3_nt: TGTGCCAGCAGCTTAGTCCGCGACTCTGGAAACACCATATATTTT; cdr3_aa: CASSLVRDSGNTIYF
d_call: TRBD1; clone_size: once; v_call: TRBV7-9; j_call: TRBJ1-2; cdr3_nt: TGTGCCAGCAGCGCGACAGGGACGGCCTATGGCTACACCTTC; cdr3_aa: CASSATGTAYGYTF
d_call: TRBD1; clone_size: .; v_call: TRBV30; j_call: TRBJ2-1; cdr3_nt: TGTGCCTGGAGTGCATCATCCACAGGGGGCTCGTACAATGAGCAGTTCTTC; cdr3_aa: CAWSASSTGGSYNEQFF
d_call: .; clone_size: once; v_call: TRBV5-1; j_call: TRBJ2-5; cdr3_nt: TGCGCCAGCAGCCCCGTGACAGGCCAGCAAGAGACCCAGTACTTC; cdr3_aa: CASSPVTGQQETQYF
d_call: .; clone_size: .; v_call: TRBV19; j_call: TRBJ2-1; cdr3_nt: TGTGCCAGTAGCGTCGGACGGGTACAGAATGAGCAGTTCTTC; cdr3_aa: CASSVGRVQNEQFF
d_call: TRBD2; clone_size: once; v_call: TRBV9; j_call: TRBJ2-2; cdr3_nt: TGTGCCAGCAGCGTAGGGGCGGGAGGCGGCACCGGGGAGCTGTTTTTT; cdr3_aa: CASSVGAGGGTGELFF
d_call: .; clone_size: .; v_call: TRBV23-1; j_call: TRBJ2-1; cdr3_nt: TGCGCCAGCAGTCTAAGGGCAGGCAATGAGCAGTTCTTC; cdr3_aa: CASSLRAGNEQFF
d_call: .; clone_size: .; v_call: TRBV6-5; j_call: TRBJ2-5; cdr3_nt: TGTGCCAGCAGTAGGTGGAGCCAAGAGACCCAGTACTTC; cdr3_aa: CASSRWSQETQYF
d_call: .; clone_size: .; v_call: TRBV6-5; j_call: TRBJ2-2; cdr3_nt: TGTGCCAGCAGTTACTCCAGGACTGAGACCGGGGAGCTGTTTTTT; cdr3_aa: CASSYSRTETGELFF
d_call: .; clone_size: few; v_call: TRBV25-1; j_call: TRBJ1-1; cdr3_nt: TGTGCCAGCCTCGGGGCCCCGGGCGCTGAAGCTTTCTTT; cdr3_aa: CASLGAPGAEAFF